These T cell receptor beta chains were read from a single sample in a study of T cell repertoires in cytomegalovirus infection. Via MiXCR, TCRdb re-called the reads, giving one row per CDR3 protein. The sample carries hundreds of thousands of distinct CDR3 sequences, more than 20% recorded once. The specimen was CD8+ T cells from PBMCs. Receptors originate from a human donor in good health (CMV status not recorded). Some clones in this sample may be carry-over from other donors' samples. The CDR3 runs from the conserved cysteine through the conserved F or W. D genes are given only for firm matches. Clone size, where shown, is once, few, many, or a class for clones that have expanded.

D gene,J gene,V gene,CDR3 length,clone size,CDR3 DNA,CDR3 protein
TRBD2,TRBJ2-1,TRBV6-4,16,many,TGTGCCAGCAGTGTCCAGGGACTAGCGGGGGGGCAGGAGCAGTTCTTC,CASSVQGLAGGQEQFF
TRBD1,TRBJ2-1,TRBV7-9,15,.,TGTGCCAGCAGCCGGACAGGGGCTTATTACAATGAGCAGTTCTTC,CASSRTGAYYNEQFF
.,TRBJ1-1,TRBV20-1,14,.,TGCAGTGCCCCCGGGACCTTTTGGAACACTGAAGCTTTCTTT,CSAPGTFWNTEAFF
.,TRBJ1-2,TRBV20-1,15,.,TGCAGTGCTAGAGAACAGGAAGCCCTTAACTATGGCTACACCTTC,CSAREQEALNYGYTF
.,TRBJ2-5,TRBV6-6,16,few,TGTGCCAGCAGTTACTCCCCGGGGCGGACAGAGGAGACCCAGTACTTC,CASSYSPGRTEETQYF
.,TRBJ1-4,TRBV7-4,13,few,TGTGCCAGCAGCTTAACGTCAGCGGAAAAACTGTTTTTT,CASSLTSAEKLFF
.,TRBJ1-2,TRBV10-2,14,few,TGCGCCAGCAGCGCAGGCAGTTCCAACTATGGCTACACCTTC,CASSAGSSNYGYTF
.,TRBJ2-7,TRBV7-4,13,.,TGTGCCAGCAGCTTAAGGCCAGCGGACGAGCAGTACTTC,CASSLRPADEQYF
TRBD2,TRBJ2-1,TRBV19,16,many,TGTGCCAGTAGTATAGGGCTAGCGGGGACCTACAATGAGCAGTTCTTC,CASSIGLAGTYNEQFF
.,TRBJ2-2,TRBV3-1,17,few,TGTGCCAGCAGCTATGCCTCCCCTTGGGGAAACACCGGGGAGCTGTTTTTT,CASSYASPWGNTGELFF
TRBD2,TRBJ2-1,TRBV6-2/TRBV6-3,16,few,TGTGCCAGCAGTCGATTGGGCGGGGGGGGCTTGGGTGAGCAGTTCTTC,CASSRLGGGGLGEQFF
.,TRBJ1-1,TRBV12-3/TRBV12-4,11,few,TGTGCCAGCGCCCTCTTAGTTGAAGCTTTCTTT,CASALLVEAFF
TRBD1,TRBJ2-7,TRBV13,14,.,TGTGCCAGCAGCACCCGACAGGGATCCTACGAGCAGTACTTC,CASSTRQGSYEQYF
TRBD1,TRBJ1-1,TRBV5-5,15,.,TGTGCCAGCAGGGCCGGACAGGGGTATAACACTGAAGCTTTCTTT,CASRAGQGYNTEAFF
.,TRBJ2-3,TRBV29-1,12,few,TGCAGCGTTGAGATCAGTCGAAATACGCAGTATTTT,CSVEISRNTQYF
.,TRBJ2-3,TRBV20-1,15,.,TGCAGTGCTAGAACGGCCAGGGCGACCACAGATACGCAGTATTTT,CSARTARATTDTQYF